This T cell receptor (beta chain) was identified in a study of cytomegalovirus exposure and HLA in healthy donors. A note on this clone: The target antigen is unknown.

The CDR3 sequence is 12 residues long. V lost 7 bases and J lost 7; bases outside the gene matches: 4. Germline lookup yields CDR1 MDHEN and CDR2 SYDVKM. The PCR employed 60 Vbeta primers together with 13 Jbeta primers. The method was immunoSEQ multiplex PCR; TCRdb's version includes in-frame clones alone and lacks a portion of them. The table shows roughly 120,000 clones, with around 77% occurring only once. All the people who gave samples were healthy bone marrow donors. General study points: Immune exposure information available was restricted to CMV serostatus. Specificity for CMV antigens was confirmed in vitro for a few of the CMV-associated chains. Follow-up analysis later connected one missense variant in DCLRE1C with trimming of TCR beta V- and J-genes.

The material sequenced was PBMCs. This receptor was obtained from a man aged 50 to 59 in good health and CMV-seropositive. The chain uses TRBV28 and TRBJ1-2; 9 bases are shared with TRBD1. CDR3 DNA sequence: TGTGCCAGCAATACAGGGGGCGGTGGCTACACCTTC. Translated: CASNTGGGGYTF.